This T cell receptor (beta chain) was identified during a study of blood T cells in healthy people across ages. Study-wide results and limits: Observed TCR beta diversity per million T cells went down as age went up. This fall followed a roughly linear course with age.

This clonotype was seen more than once but under ten times. Its antigen is undetermined. Together with a sample-barcoded 5' primer, a J-beta primer mix was included in a second PCR lasting roughly 6 to 12 cycles. MiXCR was run by TCRdb on the 5' RACE reads, yielding one entry per CDR3 protein. The sample lists 850,000 to 1,100,000 distinct CDR3 sequences, 35% to 40% occurring once. A minimum of 6 micrograms of total RNA was extracted per sample. Germline V gives CDR1 DFQATT, CDR2 SNEGSKA (reference sequence). CDR3 length equals 15 residues. V shed 0 bases, J shed 2 bases, and the junction held 5 bases outside the gene matches.

This chain connects TRBV20-1 to TRBJ2-3, with 7 positions matching TRBD1. This TCR derives from a man aged 18 to 35 in good health. Sequenced material: blood. This CDR3 is CSAREAQGNTDTQYF. DNA for the CDR3: TGCAGTGCTAGAGAGGCACAGGGGAACACAGATACGCAGTATTTT.